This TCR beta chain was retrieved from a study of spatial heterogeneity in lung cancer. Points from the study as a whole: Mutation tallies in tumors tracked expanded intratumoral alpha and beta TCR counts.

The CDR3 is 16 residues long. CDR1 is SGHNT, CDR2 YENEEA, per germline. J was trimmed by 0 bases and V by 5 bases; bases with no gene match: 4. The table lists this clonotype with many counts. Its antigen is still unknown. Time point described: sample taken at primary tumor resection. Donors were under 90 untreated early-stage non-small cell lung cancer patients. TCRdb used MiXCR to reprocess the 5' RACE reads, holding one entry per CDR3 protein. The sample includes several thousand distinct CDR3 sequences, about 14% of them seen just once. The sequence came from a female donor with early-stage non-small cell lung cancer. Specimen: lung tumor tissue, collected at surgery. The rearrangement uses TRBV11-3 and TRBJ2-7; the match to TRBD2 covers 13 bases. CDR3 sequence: CASSQGLAGPSYEQYF. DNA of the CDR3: TGTGCCAGCAGCCAGGGACTAGCGGGACCCTCCTACGAGCAGTACTTC.